A selection of T cell receptor beta chains follows, all from one sample in a study of blood T cell repertoires in COVID-19. Sequencing used immunoSEQ multiplex PCR; TCRdb keeps in-frame clones, though not all of them. The data hold almost 400,000 clones, with about 90% observed a single time. The sequenced material came from PBMCs or T cells enriched from blood (not recorded which). These receptors came from a woman in her twenties or thirties who had recovered from COVID-19. The CDR3 runs from the conserved cysteine through the conserved F or W. The D gene is left open where the match is weak. Clone size appears in some rows only: once, few, many, or a class for an expanded clone.

>TRBV6-1|TRBJ1-1|-|-
TGTGCCAGCAGTGAATTCCTGAGTACTGAAGCTTTCTTT
CASSEFLSTEAFF
>TRBV27|TRBJ1-4|-|-
TGTGCCAGCAGTCCAGACGACAACCGTGAAAAACTGTTTTTT
CASSPDDNREKLFF
>TRBV5-1|TRBJ1-3|TRBD1|-
TGCGCCAGCAGCATATCCACGGGACAGGGGAACACCATATATTTT
CASSISTGQGNTIYF
>TRBV6-5|TRBJ1-1|-|-
TGTGCCAGCAGTTTCCTGACAGGTGGGAACACTGAAGCTTTCTTT
CASSFLTGGNTEAFF
>TRBV7-9|TRBJ1-1|-|-
TGTGCCAGCAGCTTAGGTCTTCCGAACACTGAAGCTTTCTTT
CASSLGLPNTEAFF
>TRBV15|TRBJ1-2|TRBD1|-
TGTGCCACCAGCCCAAAAAGGACAGGGCGCTATGGCTACACCTTC
CATSPKRTGRYGYTF
>TRBV6-5|TRBJ2-7|-|-
TGTGCCAGCAGCACTGACAGGAGTCCCCTCCGCGAGCAGTACTTC
CASSTDRSPLREQYF
>TRBV7-9|TRBJ2-1|TRBD2|-
TGTGCCAGCAGCTTAGCGCTAGCGGGAGGGATCTTCGATGAGCAGTTCTTC
CASSLALAGGIFDEQFF
>TRBV9|TRBJ2-5|TRBD1|-
TGTGCCAGCAGCCTCACAGGGGCGGAGACCCAGTACTTC
CASSLTGAETQYF
>TRBV5-1|TRBJ1-6|-|-
TGCGCCAGCAGCTTGGGCAGGGCCCCTAATTCACCCCTCCACTTT
CASSLGRAPNSPLHF
>TRBV7-9|TRBJ2-1|-|-
TGTGCCAGCAGCTTAGCGTCGGCTAGACATGAGCAGTTCTTC
CASSLASARHEQFF
>TRBV2|TRBJ1-6|TRBD1|-
TGTGCCAGCAGTGAAGAGGGACAGGGATATTCACCCCTCCACTTT
CASSEEGQGYSPLHF
>TRBV9|TRBJ1-1|-|-
TGTGCCAGCAGCCCCTCGATCGGGGTAAGGAACACTGAAGCTTTCTTT
CASSPSIGVRNTEAFF
>TRBV7-9|TRBJ2-2|-|-
TGTGCCAGCAGCCCGGACGGAGGATTGAACACCGGGGAGCTGTTTTTT
CASSPDGGLNTGELFF
>TRBV6-5|TRBJ2-1|TRBD2|-
TGTGCCAGCAGTTACTCGGATGGACTAGCGGAACGACAGTTCTTC
CASSYSDGLAERQFF
>TRBV7-8|TRBJ1-6|-|-
TGTGCCAGCAGCTTAGATTACAGTTCTCAGGATTTTAATTCACCCCTCCACTTT
CASSLDYSSQDFNSPLHF
>TRBV3-1/TRBV3-2|TRBJ1-2|TRBD1|-
TGTGCCAGCAGCCAGGGACAGGGTTCTTTCTATGGCTACACCTTC
CASSQGQGSFYGYTF
>TRBV5-1|TRBJ2-1|TRBD2|-
TGCGCCAGCAGCTCAGGGACTAGCGGGGACGAGCAGTTCTTC
CASSSGTSGDEQFF
>TRBV30|TRBJ2-2|TRBD2|-
TGTGCCTCTACCCTAAGGACTAGCGGAAGAGGCACCGGGGAGCTGTTTTTT
CASTLRTSGRGTGELFF
>TRBV28|TRBJ1-2|TRBD1|-
TGTGCCAGCAGTTTATCAACGGGGGACAGGGGGCGGGATGGCTACACCTTC
CASSLSTGDRGRDGYTF
>TRBV28|TRBJ2-5|TRBD1|-
TGTGCCAGCAGTTTCTTATATCTGGGACAGGGGTCCTTTGGAGGGGAGACCCAGTACTTC
CASSFLYLGQGSFGGETQYF
>TRBV10-2|TRBJ2-1|TRBD2|-
TGCGCCAGCAATCCTAGCGGGTACAATGAGCAGTTCTTC
CASNPSGYNEQFF
>TRBV30|TRBJ1-6|-|-
TGTGCCTGGGGCGCACGGGGAACACCCCTCCACTTT
CAWGARGTPLHF
>TRBV7-3|TRBJ2-7|TRBD1|-
TGTGCCAGCAGCTTTGAAAGACAGGGGGAGCAGTACTTC
CASSFERQGEQYF
>TRBV6-4|TRBJ2-1|-|few
TGTGCCAGCAGTGACTATCTGGCCTCCGAGCAGTTCTTC
CASSDYLASEQFF
>TRBV21-1|TRBJ1-6|-|-
TGTGCCAGCAGCAAAGCGGGGGGACAGGGGGAACCAAGCTCCTATAATTCACCCCTCCACTTT
CASSKAGGQGEPSSYNSPLHF
>TRBV3-1/TRBV3-2|TRBJ1-1|-|-
TGTGCCAGCAGCCAAGATTTTAGCGCGGGACGGTTGAACACTGAAGCTTTCTTT
CASSQDFSAGRLNTEAFF
>TRBV4-3|TRBJ2-7|TRBD1|-
TGCGCCAGCAGCCAAGGGGACAGGGCCTACGAGCAGTACTTC
CASSQGDRAYEQYF
>TRBV9|TRBJ1-4|TRBD1|-
TGTGCCAGCAGCGCAGGGACAGCCGTTGATGAAAAACTGTTTTTT
CASSAGTAVDEKLFF
>TRBV3-1/TRBV3-2|TRBJ2-5|TRBD2|-
TGTGCCAGCAGCCAATCGAGCGGGAGCTGGGAGACCCAGTACTTC
CASSQSSGSWETQYF
>TRBV4-1|TRBJ2-3|-|-
TGCGCCAGCAGCCAACCGGTCTTTAGCACAGATACGCAGTATTTT
CASSQPVFSTDTQYF